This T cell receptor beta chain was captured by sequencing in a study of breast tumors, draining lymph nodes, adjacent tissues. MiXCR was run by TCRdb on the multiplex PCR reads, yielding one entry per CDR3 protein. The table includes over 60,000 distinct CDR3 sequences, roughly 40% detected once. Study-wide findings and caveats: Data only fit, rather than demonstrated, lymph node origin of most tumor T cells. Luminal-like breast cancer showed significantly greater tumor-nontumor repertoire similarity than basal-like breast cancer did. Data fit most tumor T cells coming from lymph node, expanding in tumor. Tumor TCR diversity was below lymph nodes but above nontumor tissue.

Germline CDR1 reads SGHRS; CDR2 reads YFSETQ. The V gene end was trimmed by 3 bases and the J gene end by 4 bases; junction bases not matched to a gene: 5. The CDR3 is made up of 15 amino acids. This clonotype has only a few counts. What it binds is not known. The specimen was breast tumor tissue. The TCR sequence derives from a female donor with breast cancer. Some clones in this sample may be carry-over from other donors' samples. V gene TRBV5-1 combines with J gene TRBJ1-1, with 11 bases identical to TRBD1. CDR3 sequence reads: CASSWGGTGGTEAFF. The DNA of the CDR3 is TGCGCCAGCAGCTGGGGCGGGACAGGGGGCACTGAAGCTTTCTTT.